This T cell receptor (beta chain) was recorded in a study of radiation and T cells in renal cell carcinoma. Study outcomes and limitations: Top tumor clonotypes rose in blood 2 weeks post-radiation, then contracted.

Time point meaning: blood 4 weeks post-SBRT, at nephrectomy. Indicated treatment: 15 Gy SBRT to primary tumor, nephrectomy 4 weeks later. The method was immunoSEQ multiplex PCR; TCRdb's version includes in-frame clones alone and lacks a portion of them. The data hold about 83,000 clones, with 70% to 90% observed a single time. This clone appeared once. Antigen specificity is unknown. Germline V gene lookup returns CDR1 KGHSH and CDR2 LQKENI. The V gene lost 4 bases and the J gene lost 3 bases, with 16 bases spanning the gap. The CDR3 spans 16 residues. This TCR came from a woman in her sixties or seventies with renal cell carcinoma. The starting material was blood, obtained from a patient whose treatment included radiotherapy and nephrectomy. This rearrangement joins TRBV18 to TRBJ2-4; D ambiguous. CDR3 coding DNA: TGTGCCAGCTCACAGGTAGGGTGCGAGGTCAAAAACATTCAGTACTTC. It specifies CASSQVGCEVKNIQYF. The full variable domain, in which reference TRBV18 and TRBJ2-4 provide the parts outside the CDR3, is NAGVMQNPRHLVRRRGQEARLRCSPMKGHSHVYWYRQLPEEGLKFMVYLQKENIIDESGMPKERFSAEFPKEGPSILRIQQVVRGDSAAYFCASSQVGCEVKNIQYFGAGTRLSVL.